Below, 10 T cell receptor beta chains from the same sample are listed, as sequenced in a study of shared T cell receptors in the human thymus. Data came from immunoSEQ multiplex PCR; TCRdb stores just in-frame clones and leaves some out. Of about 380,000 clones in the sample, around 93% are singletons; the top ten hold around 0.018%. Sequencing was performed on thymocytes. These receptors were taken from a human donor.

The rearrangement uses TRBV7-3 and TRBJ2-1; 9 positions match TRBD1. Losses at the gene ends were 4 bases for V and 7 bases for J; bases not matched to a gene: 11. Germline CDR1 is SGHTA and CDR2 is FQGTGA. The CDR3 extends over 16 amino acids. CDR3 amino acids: CASSSHGTGNWNEQFF. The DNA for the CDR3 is TGTGCCAGCAGCTCTCACGGGACAGGGAATTGGAATGAGCAGTTCTTC.

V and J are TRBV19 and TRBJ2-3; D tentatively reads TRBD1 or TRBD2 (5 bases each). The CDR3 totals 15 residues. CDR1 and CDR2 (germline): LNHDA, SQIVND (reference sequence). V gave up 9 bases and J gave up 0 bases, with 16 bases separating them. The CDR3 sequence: CASRMGDRSTDTQYF. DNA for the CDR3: TGTGCCAGCAGAATGGGGGATAGAAGCACAGATACGCAGTATTTT. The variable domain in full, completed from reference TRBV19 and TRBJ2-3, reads DGGITQSPKYLFRKEGQNVTLSCEQNLNHDAMYWYRQDPGQGLRLIYYSQIVNDFQKGDIAEGYSVSREKKESFPLTVTSAQKNPTAFYLCASRMGDRSTDTQYFGPGTRLTVL.

The CDR3 nucleotides are TGTGCCAGCAGTTTATGCGGGTACAGCTACGAGCAGTACTTC. This codes for CASSLCGYSYEQYF. The V gene is TRBV28, the J gene TRBJ2-7; D remains ambiguous. The CDR3 contains 14 residues. Between the trimmed V and J ends, which lost 0 bases and 3 bases, there was a span of 9 bases. Germline loops: CDR1 MDHEN, CDR2 SYDVKM. The full variable domain, its missing parts supplied by reference TRBV28 and TRBJ2-7, is DVKVTQSSRYLVKRTGEKVFLECVQDMDHENMFWYRQDPGLGLRLIYFSYDVKMKEKGDIPEGYSVSREKKERFSLILESASTNQTSMYLCASSLCGYSYEQYFGPGTRLTVT.

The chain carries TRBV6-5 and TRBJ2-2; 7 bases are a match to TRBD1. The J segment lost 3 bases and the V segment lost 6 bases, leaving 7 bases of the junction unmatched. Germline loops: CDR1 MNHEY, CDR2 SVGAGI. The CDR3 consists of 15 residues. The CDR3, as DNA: TGTGCCAGCAGCCACGGACAGGTCGACACCGGGGAGCTGTTTTTT. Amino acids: CASSHGQVDTGELFF.

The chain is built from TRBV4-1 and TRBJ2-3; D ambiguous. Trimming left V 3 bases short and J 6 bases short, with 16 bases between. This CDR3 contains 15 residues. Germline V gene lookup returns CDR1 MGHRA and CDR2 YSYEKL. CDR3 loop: CASSHAKRREDTQYF. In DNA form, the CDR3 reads TGCGCCAGCAGCCATGCGAAACGACGAGAGGATACGCAGTATTTT.

The chain's CDR3 is CASSQGGIMTEAFF. For the CDR3, the DNA is TGCGCCAGCAGCCAAGGGGGGATAATGACTGAAGCTTTCTTT. The V call is TRBV4-1, the J call TRBJ1-1, with D perhaps matching TRBD1 (5 bases). The V end lost 1 base, the J end lost 5 bases, and 11 bases lay between the germline ends. Germline CDR1 MGHRA, CDR2 YSYEKL. The CDR3 contains 14 residues.

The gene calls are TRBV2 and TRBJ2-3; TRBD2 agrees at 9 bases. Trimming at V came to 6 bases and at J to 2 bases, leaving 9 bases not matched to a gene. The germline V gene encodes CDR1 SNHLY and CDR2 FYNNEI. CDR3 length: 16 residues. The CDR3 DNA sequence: TGTGCCAGCAGCCGGACTAGCGAACCTTCCACAGATACGCAGTATTTT. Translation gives CASSRTSEPSTDTQYF.

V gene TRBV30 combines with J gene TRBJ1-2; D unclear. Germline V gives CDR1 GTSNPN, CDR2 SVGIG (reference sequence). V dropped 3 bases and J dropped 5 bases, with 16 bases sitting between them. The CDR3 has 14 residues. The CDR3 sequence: CAWRGSPGGYGYTF. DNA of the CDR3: TGTGCCTGGAGGGGGAGCCCAGGCGGTTATGGCTACACCTTC.

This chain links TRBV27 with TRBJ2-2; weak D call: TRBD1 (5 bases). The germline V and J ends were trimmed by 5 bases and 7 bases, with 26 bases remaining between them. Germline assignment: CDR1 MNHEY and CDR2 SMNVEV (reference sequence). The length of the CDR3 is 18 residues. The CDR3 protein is CASSLHMGQAPWNGELFF. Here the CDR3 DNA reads TGTGCCAGCAGTCTCCACATGGGGCAGGCACCTTGGAACGGGGAGCTGTTTTTT.

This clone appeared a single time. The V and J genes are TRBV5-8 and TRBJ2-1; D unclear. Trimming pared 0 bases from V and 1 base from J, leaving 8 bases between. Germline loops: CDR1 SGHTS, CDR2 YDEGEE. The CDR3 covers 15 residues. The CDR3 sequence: CASSLDPDSYNEQFF. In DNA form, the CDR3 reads TGTGCCAGCAGCTTGGATCCGGATTCCTACAATGAGCAGTTCTTC.